The 24 T cell receptor beta chains listed next were all sequenced from one sample in a study of shared clonotypes between healthy human individuals. Assay: immunoSEQ multiplex PCR; the TCRdb copy retains only in-frame clones and omits some. Altogether some 550,000 clones are present, roughly 97% being singletons, with the ten largest covering about 0.06%. Sequenced material: naive CD4+ T cells sorted from blood. As to subset: CD45RA+ positively selected. These receptors all come from a young woman in good health.

The chain employs TRBV7-2 and TRBJ2-3; no clear D. Germline V gives CDR1 SGHTA, CDR2 FQGNSA. CDR3 length equals 14 residues. V dropped 1 base and J dropped 1 base, with 6 bases sitting between them. The chain's CDR3 is CASSLGSGTDTQYF. The CDR3, as DNA: TGTGCCAGCAGCTTAGGCAGTGGCACAGATACGCAGTATTTT.

The chain joins TRBV11-2 to TRBJ1-4; D might be TRBD1 (5 bases). The CDR3 loop spans 14 amino acids. With 6 bases removed from V and 5 bases from J, the gap between germline ends came to 13 bases. Germline V lookup: CDR1 SGHAT, CDR2 FQNNGV. CDR3 DNA sequence: TGTGCCAGCAGGCGGGGCGGATCGAATGAAAAACTGTTTTTT. Encoded protein: CASRRGGSNEKLFF. The variable domain in full, completed from reference TRBV11-2 and TRBJ1-4, reads EAGVAQSPRYKIIEKRQSVAFWCNPISGHATLYWYQQILGQGPKLLIQFQNNGVVDDSQLPKDRFSAERLKGVDSTLKIQPAKLEDSAVYLCASRRGGSNEKLFFGSGTQLSVL.

The chain has TRBV27 and TRBJ1-2; the D gene is possibly TRBD1 (5 bases). Per germline, CDR1 MNHEY and CDR2 SMNVEV (reference sequence). Trimming removed 5 bases at V and 4 bases at J, with 14 bases between. CDR3 length: 14 amino acids. CDR3 in amino acids: CASSPSSGLYGYTF. CDR3 nucleotides: TGTGCCAGCAGTCCGAGCTCGGGGCTCTATGGCTACACCTTC.

This clone appeared once. The rearrangement uses TRBV27 and TRBJ1-1, with a possible D match to TRBD1 (6 bases). The length of the CDR3 is 15 residues. The germline CDR1 and CDR2 sequences are MNHEY and SMNVEV (reference sequence). The V end was cut by 4 bases, the J end by 0 bases, with 12 bases between. The CDR3 reads CASSSGQTLNTEAFF. In DNA form, the CDR3 reads TGTGCCAGCAGTTCAGGACAGACCTTGAACACTGAAGCTTTCTTT.

The chain recombines TRBV19 with TRBJ1-5; D not resolved. Germline V gene sequence: CDR1 LNHDA, CDR2 SQIVND (reference sequence). The CDR3 runs to 13 residues. V was pared by 2 bases and J by 5 bases, with 7 bases between. The CDR3 region has the DNA TGTGCCAGTAGTATATGGGCGGATCAGCCCCAGCATTTT. Protein: CASSIWADQPQHF.

The chain recombines TRBV18 with TRBJ1-1, with D hard to call. Germline loops: CDR1 KGHSH, CDR2 LQKENI. The V and J ends lost 2 bases and 6 bases respectively, with 22 bases between them. The CDR3 extends over 17 amino acids. The DNA for the CDR3 is TGTGCCAGCTCACCAGCCGTTCCCAAAGTTGCCGGTTCTGAAGCTTTCTTT. This sequence encodes CASSPAVPKVAGSEAFF.

The genes are TRBV11-2 and TRBJ1-4; perhaps TRBD1 as D (6 bases). Germline values: CDR1 SGHAT, CDR2 FQNNGV. Trimming took off 5 bases at V and 7 bases at J, with 11 bases between the two ends. This CDR3 is built from 13 residues. The CDR3 loop is CASSQDRGEKLFF. CDR3 coding DNA: TGTGCCAGCAGCCAGGACAGAGGTGAAAAACTGTTTTTT.

This chain connects TRBV28 to TRBJ2-1; the match to TRBD2 covers 11 bases. V gave up 5 bases and J gave up 0 bases; unmatched junction bases: 9. Germline CDR1 reads MDHEN; CDR2 reads SYDVKM. The length of the CDR3 is 18 residues. The CDR3 DNA is TGTGCCAGCAGTGTGACTAGCGGGATCCCGAGCTCCTACAATGAGCAGTTCTTC. Amino acids: CASSVTSGIPSSYNEQFF.

The chain is built from TRBV10-2 and TRBJ2-1; D is uncertain. Trimming left V 6 bases short and J 7 bases short, with 13 bases between. This CDR3 is 13 amino acids long. Germline CDR1 reads WSHSY; CDR2 reads SAAADI. The CDR3 here is CASSAKVANEQFF. As DNA, the CDR3 is TGCGCCAGCAGCGCCAAAGTCGCTAATGAGCAGTTCTTC.

V gene TRBV7-5 combines with J gene TRBJ2-5. TRBV7-5 is flagged as a pseudogene. This CDR3 has 14 amino acids. CDR3 bases: TGTGTCAGAAGCCCCGGGACGGAAAAAGAGACCCAGTACTTC. Translation: CVRSPGTEKETQYF.

V is TRBV2 and J is TRBJ2-1, with D hard to call. The germline V gene encodes CDR1 SNHLY and CDR2 FYNNEI. V lost 4 bases and J 4 bases, leaving 11 bases between the germline ends. CDR3 size: 14 residues. CDR3 region: CASSALLRYNEQFF. CDR3 bases: TGTGCCAGCAGTGCCCTGCTAAGATACAATGAGCAGTTCTTC. Full variable domain (remainder filled in from reference TRBV2 and TRBJ2-1): EPEVTQTPSHQVTQMGQEVILRCVPISNHLYFYWYRQILGQKVEFLVSFYNNEISEKSEIFDDQFSVERPDGSNFTLKIRSTKLEDSAMYFCASSALLRYNEQFFGPGTRLTVL.

The chain joins TRBV6-1 to TRBJ1-5; TRBD1 is a possible D gene (6 bases). This CDR3 comprises 16 residues. CDR1 and CDR2 from the germline V gene are MNHNS and SASEGT. Trimming stripped 3 bases from V and 1 base from J, with 13 bases between. The DNA for the CDR3 is TGTGCCAGCAGTGACACAGGGAAAGGGAGCAATCAGCCCCAGCATTTT. It codes for CASSDTGKGSNQPQHF.

The CDR3 sequence: CSASLLNEQFF. In DNA, the CDR3 is TGCAGTGCTAGCCTGCTGAATGAGCAGTTCTTC. This chain uses TRBV20-1 with TRBJ2-1; D not resolved. The V end was cut by 3 bases, the J end by 7 bases, with 7 bases between. CDR1 and CDR2 from the germline V gene are DFQATT and SNEGSKA (reference sequence). The CDR3 length is 11 residues.

This rearrangement joins TRBV18 to TRBJ2-3; TRBD2 agrees at 7 bases. The junction had 10 bases not matched to a gene; V was cut back by 5 bases and J by 5 bases. The CDR3 runs to 15 residues. The germline CDR1 and CDR2 sequences are KGHSH and LQKENI. CDR3 DNA: TGTGCCAGCTCATATCGGGAGGCCGCCGTAGATACGCAGTATTTT. It encodes CASSYREAAVDTQYF.

The gene calls are TRBV19 and TRBJ2-7; D call uncertain. The ends were cut back, 6 bases at V and 3 bases at J, with 9 bases in the middle. Germline CDR1 reads LNHDA; CDR2 reads SQIVND (reference sequence). CDR3 length equals 12 residues. CDR3 region: CASRNKNYEQYF. The CDR3 DNA sequence: TGTGCCAGTAGGAATAAGAACTACGAGCAGTACTTC.

The J gene is TRBJ2-5, the V gene TRBV11-3; 12 bases fit TRBD1. V dropped 5 bases and J dropped 4; count of bases not matched to a gene: 5. Germline-derived CDR1 and CDR2 are SGHNT and YENEEA. The CDR3 is 15 amino acids. The chain's CDR3 is CASSLGQGAGETQYF. The CDR3 DNA reads as TGTGCCAGCAGCCTGGGACAGGGGGCTGGAGAGACCCAGTACTTC.

The rearrangement links TRBV5-6 to TRBJ2-5; 11 nucleotides line up with TRBD2. CDR1 is SGHDT and CDR2 is YYEEEE in the germline V gene. The CDR3 length is 15 residues. The V gene end was trimmed by 3 bases and the J gene end by 4 bases; junction bases not matched to a gene: 5. CDR3: CASSYPSGRRETQYF. The CDR3 DNA follows: TGTGCCAGCAGCTACCCTAGCGGGAGGCGAGAGACCCAGTACTTC.

The chain employs TRBV10-3 and TRBJ2-7; weak D call: TRBD2 (6 bases). V was shortened by 2 bases and J by 6 bases, with 14 bases between the two germline ends. CDR1 is ENHRY, CDR2 SYGVKD, per germline. The length of the CDR3 is 14 residues. Written as DNA, the CDR3 is TGTGCCATCAGTGAGATAACGGGAGTAGGCGAGCAGTACTTC. The encoded protein is CAISEITGVGEQYF.

In nucleotides, the CDR3 is TGTGCCAGCAACGGGTTGGTAGATACGCAGTATTTT. Protein: CASNGLVDTQYF. The chain uses TRBV5-5 and TRBJ2-3, with D unclear. The CDR3 is 12 residues long. V was shortened by 6 bases and J by 5 bases, with 10 bases between the two germline ends. Germline values: CDR1 SGHKS, CDR2 YYEKEE (reference sequence).

This rearrangement joins TRBV4-1 to TRBJ2-1, with D possibly TRBD2 on 5 matching bases. V was shortened by 3 bases and J by 8 bases, with 14 bases between the two germline ends. CDR3 length: 14 residues. CDR1 is MGHRA, CDR2 YSYEKL, per germline. CDR3 sequence reads: CASSHQLEFDEQFF. In DNA, the CDR3 is TGCGCCAGCAGCCACCAACTAGAATTCGATGAGCAGTTCTTC.

The chain carries TRBV2 and TRBJ2-5; possibly TRBD1 or TRBD2 for D (5 bases each). The length of the CDR3 is 16 residues. Germline V gives CDR1 SNHLY, CDR2 FYNNEI. V shed 0 bases and J shed 4 bases, with 15 bases lying between them. The CDR3 DNA follows: TGTGCCAGCAGTGAAGCGCTTGGGGACCTCTCAGAGACCCAGTACTTC. This encodes CASSEALGDLSETQYF.

The chain recombines TRBV19 with TRBJ2-5; 8 bases match TRBD1. Germline V gene data show CDR1 as LNHDA and CDR2 as SQIVND (reference sequence). V shed 6 bases and J 5 bases; nucleotides not matched to a gene: 8. This CDR3 is built from 14 residues. DNA for the CDR3: TGTGCCAGTAGAAACAGGGGGACAATGGAGACCCAGTACTTC. Its protein product is CASRNRGTMETQYF.

The gene calls are TRBV21-1 and TRBJ2-7; the table's D call TRBD2 went unverified against the DNA. TRBV21-1 is a documented pseudogene. The CDR3 extends over 15 amino acids. In DNA form, the CDR3 reads TGTGCCAGCAGCAAGACTAGCGGGAGTTCCTACGAGCAGTACTTC. Encoded protein: CASSKTSGSSYEQYF.

The chain recombines TRBV6-1 with TRBJ2-3; D gene unclear. This CDR3 is 15 amino acids long. Germline loops: CDR1 MNHNS, CDR2 SASEGT. The V gene lost 4 bases and the J gene lost 0 bases, with 11 bases spanning the gap. The CDR3 DNA is TGTGCCAGCAGTGGCAGGACCCAGAGCACAGATACGCAGTATTTT. Translated: CASSGRTQSTDTQYF.